The 22 T cell receptor beta chains reported below all come from one sample, sequenced in a study of monozygotic twins with inflammatory bowel disease (dated by TCRdb to between 2018 and 2021). The library came from 5' RACE. Instrument used: Illumina HiSeq 2500. The reads went through TCRdb reprocessing, and each CDR3 protein sequence gets one entry with no DNA. The sample table on file contains approximately 110,000 distinct CDR3 sequences. The ten most abundant clones make up approximately 13% of the sample. Sequencing used blood. The receptors shown here come from a human donor with ulcerative colitis or Crohn's disease, or a healthy co-twin of an affected twin (not recorded which).

This chain links TRBV24-1 with TRBJ2-5; the TCRdb D gene call, TRBD1, has no DNA to confirm it. Germline CDR1 KGHDR, CDR2 SFDVKD. The CDR3 is made up of 16 amino acids. The CDR3 spells CATSDFLSQAGETQYF.

The rearrangement links TRBV20-1 to TRBJ2-1; TCRdb returns TRBD2, unconfirmable since there is no DNA. This CDR3 spans 13 amino acids. CDR1 and CDR2 (germline): DFQATT, SNEGSKA (reference sequence). The CDR3 region is CSALAGEYNEQFF.

The chain links TRBV3-1 to TRBJ2-7; the D call from TCRdb, TRBD1, cannot be confirmed without DNA. Germline lookup yields CDR1 LGHDT and CDR2 YNNKEL (reference sequence). The CDR3 consists of 13 residues. CDR3 amino acids: CASSPGESYEQYF.

The CDR3 reads CASSLAVLGEGEQYF. The chain has TRBV5-1 and TRBJ2-7; TCRdb's assignment of TRBD2 cannot be checked, as there is no DNA. Germline assignment: CDR1 SGHRS and CDR2 YFSETQ. The CDR3 runs to 15 residues.

The genes are TRBV29-1 and TRBJ2-1; TCRdb's D call, TRBD2, is unchecked because there is no DNA. This CDR3 has 17 amino acids. Germline V lookup: CDR1 SQVTM, CDR2 ANQGSEA. The chain's CDR3 is CSVAPGLAEASVDEQFF.

The genes are TRBV29-1 and TRBJ1-1; with no DNA, the TCRdb D assignment of TRBD1 cannot be verified. The CDR3 is 14 amino acids. From germline, CDR1 is SQVTM and CDR2 ANQGSEA. CDR3 in amino acids: CSARGGDQNTEAFF.

The rearrangement joins TRBV18 to TRBJ2-2; TCRdb returns TRBD2, unconfirmable since there is no DNA. The CDR3 consists of 21 residues. Germline lookup yields CDR1 KGHSH and CDR2 LQKENI. CDR3 amino acids: CASSPPGKRLAGGPYTGELFF.

This chain links TRBV19 with TRBJ1-5; TCRdb gives TRBD1 as the D gene, but with no DNA this cannot be confirmed. Germline lookup yields CDR1 LNHDA and CDR2 SQIVND (reference sequence). The CDR3 length is 14 residues. The CDR3 protein is CASSIRTGPQPQHF.

The gene calls are TRBV10-3 and TRBJ1-5; the D call of TRBD1 rests on TCRdb alone, since no DNA is present to check it. In germline, CDR1 is ENHRY, CDR2 SYGVKD. This CDR3 region has 14 residues. The CDR3 protein is CAISESSLDSSQHF.

This chain connects TRBV5-1 to TRBJ1-1; TCRdb lists TRBD1, though no DNA is available to test this call. The CDR3 sequence is 14 residues long. CDR1 and CDR2 (germline): SGHRS, YFSETQ. CDR3 sequence reads: CASSLSQGTTEAFF.

The rearrangement links TRBV6-5 to TRBJ2-1; as DNA is missing, the TRBD1 call by TCRdb cannot be tested. CDR1 and CDR2 (germline): MNHEY, SVGAGI. The CDR3 spans 13 residues. CDR3: CASTRAPSAEQFF.

The rearrangement uses TRBV29-1 and TRBJ2-2; TCRdb's D call, TRBD2, is unchecked because there is no DNA. Germline lookup yields CDR1 SQVTM and CDR2 ANQGSEA. The CDR3 is made up of 15 amino acids. CDR3 sequence: CSVEKLAGSKGELFF.

V is TRBV11-2 and J is TRBJ2-3; as DNA is missing, the TRBD1 call by TCRdb cannot be tested. This CDR3 region has 15 residues. Germline assignment: CDR1 SGHAT and CDR2 FQNNGV. This CDR3 is CASSFQGVSTDTQYF.

This rearrangement joins TRBV20-1 to TRBJ2-1; with no DNA, the TCRdb D assignment of TRBD2 cannot be verified. The CDR3 spans 18 residues. The germline V gene has CDR1 DFQATT and CDR2 SNEGSKA (reference sequence). This chain's CDR3 is CSAPPGLAVLGSYNEQFF.

V gene TRBV27 combines with J gene TRBJ2-3; the D call of TRBD1 rests on TCRdb alone, since no DNA is present to check it. CDR3 length: 15 residues. Germline CDR1 is MNHEY and CDR2 is SMNVEV (reference sequence). CDR3 residues: CASISTAPSTDTQYF.

The chain is built from TRBV6-4 and TRBJ2-1; the D call from TCRdb, TRBD1, cannot be confirmed without DNA. The CDR3 spans 15 residues. Germline CDR1 MRHNA, CDR2 SNTAGT. The CDR3 is CASSESGTESDEQFF.

This sequence joins TRBV7-3 and TRBJ2-1; the D gene TCRdb calls, TRBD2, cannot be checked with no DNA. Germline values: CDR1 SGHTA, CDR2 FQGTGA. The CDR3 covers 15 residues. CDR3 in amino acids: CASSLRGRRYNEQFF. Full variable domain (remainder filled in from reference TRBV7-3 and TRBJ2-1): GAGVSQTPSNKVTEKGKYVELRCDPISGHTALYWYRQSLGQGPEFLIYFQGTGAADDSGLPNDRFFAVRPEGSVSTLKIQRTERGDSAVYLCASSLRGRRYNEQFFGPGTRLTVL.

The chain employs TRBV4-2 and TRBJ2-7; the TRBD2 assignment by TCRdb is unverifiable without DNA. The germline V gene has CDR1 LGHNA and CDR2 YNFKEQ. The CDR3 length is 15 residues. The CDR3 sequence is CASSQDGDSSYEQYF.

The chain links TRBV20-1 to TRBJ1-3; with no DNA, the TCRdb D assignment of TRBD1 cannot be verified. Germline V gene data show CDR1 as DFQATT and CDR2 as SNEGSKA (reference sequence). The CDR3 has 14 residues. The CDR3 is CSAPTGSSGNTIYF.

This rearrangement joins TRBV7-6 to TRBJ2-1. The CDR3 has 15 amino acids. Germline V gene data show CDR1 as SGHVS and CDR2 as FNYEAQ. The CDR3: CASSLRQAPNNEQFF.

The chain couples TRBV18 to TRBJ2-7; TCRdb designates TRBD2, a call that cannot be tested without DNA. Germline V gene data show CDR1 as KGHSH and CDR2 as LQKENI. CDR3 length: 17 amino acids. The CDR3 region is CASSPATAGGATYEQYF.

The V gene is TRBV12-3 or TRBV12-4, the J gene TRBJ2-1; TCRdb indicates TRBD1, and absent DNA this call remains unverified. The CDR3 totals 14 residues. The CDR3 loop reads CASSLWDRLNEQFF.